The 13 T cell receptor beta chains reported below all come from one sample, sequenced in a study of blood T cell repertoires in COVID-19. Measured with immunoSEQ multiplex PCR; TCRdb has only the in-frame clones, and not every one. The repertoire holds 200,000 to 250,000 clones, with roughly 83% as singletons. The sequenced material came from peripheral blood. The source of these receptors is a man older than 75 with acute or convalescent COVID-19.

The genes are TRBV6-5 and TRBJ1-1; D not resolved. The germline V gene encodes CDR1 MNHEY and CDR2 SVGAGI. V was pared by 7 bases and J by 5 bases, with 20 bases between. The CDR3 is 15 amino acids. CDR3 bases: TGTGCCAGCACCCCCCAGAGGGTCTCTGGGACTGAAGCTTTCTTT. Its translation: CASTPQRVSGTEAFF.

The chain carries TRBV7-9 and TRBJ2-1; weak D call: TRBD2 (5 bases). V was shortened by 2 bases and J by 1 base, with 9 bases between the two germline ends. The CDR3 is 15 residues long. Germline V gene sequence: CDR1 SEHNR, CDR2 FQNEAQ (reference sequence). The CDR3 DNA sequence: TGTGCCAGCAGCTTACTACGAGGGTCCTACAATGAGCAGTTCTTC. It yields the protein CASSLLRGSYNEQFF.

CDR3 loop: CASSLQGRTDTQYF. As DNA, the CDR3 is TGTGCCAGCAGTTTACAGGGGCGCACAGATACGCAGTATTTT. The chain couples TRBV6-5 to TRBJ2-3; 7 positions agree with TRBD1. The CDR3 consists of 14 residues. J was trimmed by 1 base and V by 4 bases; bases with no gene match: 2. Germline CDR1 reads MNHEY; CDR2 reads SVGAGI.

This clone was counted a single time. This chain joins TRBV3-1 (or the pseudogene TRBV3-2) and TRBJ2-5; 12 bases fit TRBD2. The ends lost 1 base at V and 7 bases at J; junction bases unmatched: 4. CDR3 size: 15 residues. Looked up from germline, CDR1 is LGHDT and CDR2 is YNNKEL (reference sequence). The CDR3 bases are TGTGCCAGCAGCCAAGGACTAGCGGGAGTGGGGACCCAGTACTTC. Residues: CASSQGLAGVGTQYF.

In its sample, this clone was seen a few times. The V gene is TRBV24-1, the J gene TRBJ2-3, with D possibly being TRBD2 (6 bases). There are 18 residues in the CDR3. Germline CDR1 reads KGHDR; CDR2 reads SFDVKD. V was trimmed by 12 bases and J by 1 base, leaving 28 bases between them. The CDR3 reads CASNINNQAPGGTDTQYF. The CDR3 coding sequence is TGTGCCTCTAACATAAATAACCAGGCCCCGGGGGGCACAGATACGCAGTATTTT.

The chain combines TRBV6-5 with TRBJ1-1; 7 nucleotides align to TRBD1. Germline assignment: CDR1 MNHEY and CDR2 SVGAGI. The CDR3 has 14 residues. V lost 2 bases and J lost 1; bases outside the gene matches: 1. The CDR3 nucleotides read TGTGCCAGCAGTTACCGACAGGGGAACACTGAAGCTTTCTTT. Amino acids: CASSYRQGNTEAFF.

CDR3: CASSQDWVAASTDTQYF. In DNA, the CDR3 is TGTGCCAGCAGCCAAGATTGGGTAGCGGCTAGCACAGATACGCAGTATTTT. The rearrangement joins TRBV4-2 to TRBJ2-3, with D perhaps TRBD2 (6 bases). Trimming removed 0 bases at V and 0 bases at J, with 13 bases between. In germline, CDR1 is LGHNA, CDR2 YNFKEQ. The CDR3 is 17 amino acids.

The sample holds many counts of this clone. The genes are TRBV2 and TRBJ2-7; D is undetermined. V was pared by 0 bases and J by 2 bases, with 8 bases between. This CDR3 has 14 amino acids. Germline CDR1 SNHLY, CDR2 FYNNEI. The CDR3: CASSEAASTYEQYF. In DNA form, the CDR3 reads TGTGCCAGCAGTGAAGCGGCCAGTACCTACGAGCAGTACTTC.

The J gene is TRBJ1-3, the V gene TRBV28; D is uncertain. Germline values: CDR1 MDHEN, CDR2 SYDVKM. The CDR3 contains 13 residues. Trimming removed 3 bases from V and 4 bases from J, with 7 bases in between. CDR3 nucleotides: TGTGCCAGCAGTTTGTACAGAGGAAACACCATATATTTT. Residues: CASSLYRGNTIYF.

The chain joins TRBV6-5 to TRBJ1-3; 7 nucleotides agree with TRBD1. Germline V gives CDR1 MNHEY, CDR2 SVGAGI. V shed 5 bases, J shed 0 bases, and the junction held 4 bases outside the gene matches. CDR3 length: 15 residues. The CDR3 nucleotides are TGTGCCAGCAGTCGGGACAGACGCTCTGGAAACACCATATATTTT. Amino acids: CASSRDRRSGNTIYF.

CDR3 sequence reads: CASSPRGRGRLQETQYF. The CDR3 DNA reads TGTGCCAGCAGCCCTAGGGGCAGGGGGCGGCTACAAGAGACCCAGTACTTC. This chain uses TRBV3-1 (or the pseudogene TRBV3-2) with TRBJ2-5, with TRBD1 identical over 8 bases. The germline V gene encodes CDR1 LGHDT and CDR2 YNNKEL (reference sequence). With 4 bases clipped from V and 2 bases from J, the junction kept 12 bases outside the gene matches. The CDR3 is made up of 17 amino acids.

The chain uses TRBV12-5 and TRBJ1-4; TRBD1 might be the D (6 bases). V was pared by 6 bases and J by 14 bases, with 19 bases between. The CDR3 sequence is 13 residues long. Germline V gene lookup returns CDR1 LGHNT and CDR2 FRNRAP. The DNA of the CDR3 is TGTGCTAGTGGACCGCCGGGACAAGGGAAGCTGTTTTTT. This gives the protein CASGPPGQGKLFF.

CDR3 residues: CASSVGGTGSYEQYF. In DNA form, the CDR3 reads TGTGCCAGCAGTGTCGGCGGGACAGGTTCCTACGAGCAGTACTTC. This chain links TRBV2 with TRBJ2-7; 8 bases align to TRBD1. The CDR3 extends over 15 amino acids. J was trimmed by 1 base and V by 4 bases; bases with no gene match: 6. Germline V gene lookup returns CDR1 SNHLY and CDR2 FYNNEI.